Listed below are T cell receptor beta chains from one sample, sequenced in a study of shared clonotypes between healthy human individuals. Method: immunoSEQ multiplex PCR; TCRdb's copy keeps in-frame clones and lacks some. The data show about 1,800,000 clones, approximately 95% seen once. The sequenced sample was naive CD8+ T cells sorted from blood. Receptor source: a man aged 18 to 30 in good health. Both conserved end residues are part of each CDR3. Each record gives: D gene, J gene, V gene, clone size, CDR3 protein, CDR3 DNA. D genes are given only for firm matches. Clone size is given for some rows only: seen once, a few or many times, or a class if the clone is expanded.

NA,TRBJ2-7,TRBV9,once,CASSAGDGSYEQYF,TGTGCCAGCAGCGCGGGAGACGGCTCCTACGAGCAGTACTTC
NA,TRBJ2-7,TRBV9,NA,CASSEHRDGSSYEQYF,TGTGCCAGCAGCGAGCACCGGGACGGGAGCTCCTACGAGCAGTACTTC
TRBD2,TRBJ2-1,TRBV4-3,NA,CASSQAGGGYNEQFF,TGCGCCAGCAGCCAAGCGGGAGGGGGCTACAATGAGCAGTTCTTC
NA,TRBJ1-1,TRBV4-3,NA,CASSQVWDKNTEAFF,TGCGCCAGCAGCCAAGTATGGGACAAGAACACTGAAGCTTTCTTT
NA,TRBJ2-2,TRBV7-9,NA,CASSSLGRELFF,TGTGCCAGCAGCTCATTGGGCAGGGAGCTGTTTTTT
NA,TRBJ2-7,TRBV28,NA,CASSPLLGQLGAYEQYF,TGTGCCAGCAGTCCGCTGCTCGGACAGTTGGGAGCCTACGAGCAGTACTTC
NA,TRBJ2-2,TRBV7-9,NA,CASSPILDGELFF,TGTGCCAGCAGCCCTATCTTAGACGGGGAGCTGTTTTTT
TRBD2,TRBJ2-2,TRBV25-1,NA,CASSAPGLAGLNTGELFF,TGTGCCAGCAGTGCACCGGGACTAGCGGGGTTGAACACCGGGGAGCTGTTTTTT
NA,TRBJ2-7,TRBV7-8,NA,CASSLALSGPTYEQYF,TGTGCCAGCAGCTTAGCGCTCTCCGGACCAACCTACGAGCAGTACTTC
NA,TRBJ2-7,TRBV7-8,NA,CASSLGSISYEQYF,TGTGCCAGCAGCTTAGGGAGCATTTCCTACGAGCAGTACTTC
NA,TRBJ1-2,TRBV6-5,NA,CASSYSAGNYGYTF,TGTGCCAGCAGTTACTCAGCAGGGAACTATGGCTACACCTTC
NA,TRBJ1-5,TRBV2,NA,CASSAPNRDSNQPQHF,TGTGCCAGCAGTGCCCCAAACAGGGATAGCAATCAGCCCCAGCATTTT
TRBD2,TRBJ2-7,TRBV7-9,NA,CASSLEREEAYEQYF,TGTGCCAGCAGCTTAGAGCGGGAGGAAGCCTACGAGCAGTACTTC
NA,TRBJ2-3,TRBV9,NA,CASSVGEWGNANTDTQYF,TGTGCCAGCAGCGTAGGGGAGTGGGGAAACGCTAACACAGATACGCAGTATTTT
NA,TRBJ2-7,TRBV7-2,NA,CASSLLDWDYEQYF,TGTGCCAGCAGCTTATTAGACTGGGACTACGAGCAGTACTTC
TRBD1,TRBJ1-2,TRBV28,NA,CASSPETGGGFYGYTF,TGTGCCAGCAGTCCCGAGACAGGGGGCGGGTTCTATGGCTACACCTTC
NA,TRBJ2-7,TRBV6-5,NA,CASRWGYEQYF,TGTGCCAGCAGGTGGGGTTACGAGCAGTACTTC
NA,TRBJ2-3,TRBV6-1,NA,CASSEARGRHTDTQYF,TGTGCCAGCAGTGAAGCGCGGGGCAGACACACAGATACGCAGTATTTT
NA,TRBJ2-7,TRBV19,NA,CASSTTTRSIRGNYEQYF,TGTGCCAGTAGTACCACTACCCGGTCAATCCGAGGCAACTACGAGCAGTACTTC
NA,TRBJ2-7,TRBV7-2,NA,CASSLVSGPLAYEQYF,TGTGCCAGCAGCTTAGTCAGCGGACCGCTTGCCTACGAGCAGTACTTC
NA,TRBJ2-3,TRBV7-8,NA,CASSLGPKQPDTQYF,TGTGCCAGCAGCTTAGGACCAAAACAACCAGATACGCAGTATTTT
NA,TRBJ1-1,TRBV28,NA,CASIPRGWNTEAFF,TGTGCCAGCATTCCCCGGGGGTGGAACACTGAAGCTTTCTTT
NA,TRBJ2-5,TRBV9,NA,CASSAQGLQETQYF,TGTGCCAGCAGCGCCCAGGGCCTCCAAGAGACCCAGTACTTC
TRBD2,TRBJ2-1,TRBV29-1,NA,CSVEERGSYNEQFF,TGCAGCGTTGAGGAGCGGGGCTCCTACAATGAGCAGTTCTTC
TRBD1,TRBJ1-5,TRBV5-6,NA,CASSLASGTGGNQPQHF,TGTGCCAGCAGCTTGGCTTCCGGGACAGGGGGCAATCAGCCCCAGCATTTT
NA,TRBJ2-7,TRBV5-4,NA,CASSLARGATYEQYF,TGTGCCAGCAGCCTCGCTCGGGGGGCCACCTACGAGCAGTACTTC
NA,TRBJ2-7,TRBV23-1,NA,CASIGHPSRYEQYF,TGCGCCAGCATAGGTCATCCCTCGCGGTACGAGCAGTACTTC
NA,TRBJ2-7,TRBV7-9,NA,CASSLKSYEQYF,TGTGCCAGCAGCTTAAAGTCTTACGAGCAGTACTTC
TRBD1,TRBJ1-2,TRBV9,NA,CASSDPLQGASNYGYTF,TGTGCCAGCAGCGACCCCCTACAGGGGGCATCAAACTATGGCTACACCTTC
NA,TRBJ2-3,TRBV10-1,NA,CASSARAGQDSTDTQYF,TGCGCCAGCAGTGCGCGCGCTGGGCAGGATAGCACAGATACGCAGTATTTT
TRBD2,TRBJ2-3,TRBV6-5,NA,CASSSGLAGAVDTQYF,TGTGCCAGCAGTTCTGGACTAGCGGGAGCCGTAGATACGCAGTATTTT